The next 21 T cell receptor beta chains were all read from a single sample in a study of cytotoxic CD8 clonotypes in ibrutinib-treated CLL. Profiling relied on immunoSEQ multiplex PCR, and the TCRdb table lists in-frame clones only, not all of them. The data contain 100,000 to 150,000 clones, 80% to 90% of them seen just once; the ten biggest clones take up over 2%. The sample was PBMCs, taken after 24 months of ibrutinib treatment. All receptors derive from a human donor with chronic lymphocytic leukemia.

This chain joins TRBV11-2 and TRBJ2-1; D is perhaps TRBD2 (6 bases). Germline V lookup: CDR1 SGHAT, CDR2 FQNNGV. The CDR3 runs to 15 residues. The ends were cut back, 8 bases at V and 0 bases at J, with 14 bases in the middle. CDR3: CASGTLSGSYNEQFF. The CDR3 DNA sequence: TGTGCCAGCGGGACTCTTTCCGGCTCCTACAATGAGCAGTTCTTC. The whole variable domain, filled in from reference TRBV11-2 and TRBJ2-1, reads EAGVAQSPRYKIIEKRQSVAFWCNPISGHATLYWYQQILGQGPKLLIQFQNNGVVDDSQLPKDRFSAERLKGVDSTLKIQPAKLEDSAVYLCASGTLSGSYNEQFFGPGTRLTVL.

This clone was found once. The chain uses TRBV6-4 and TRBJ1-1; 7 bases are a match to TRBD1. From germline, CDR1 is MRHNA and CDR2 SNTAGT. The trim removed 10 bases at V and 3 bases at J, leaving 23 bases unmatched. The CDR3 has 18 amino acids. CDR3: CANPSLFRDSAAHTEAFF. DNA for the CDR3: TGTGCCAACCCCAGCTTGTTCCGGGACAGCGCCGCACACACTGAAGCTTTCTTT.

In its sample, this clone was seen a few times. CDR3 DNA sequence: TGTGCCAGCAGCGTAGGCGGGGGGAGACACACCGGGGAGCTGTTTTTT. Translated, it gives CASSVGGGRHTGELFF. The rearrangement links TRBV9 to TRBJ2-2; TRBD2 agrees at 8 bases. This CDR3 is 16 amino acids long. V trimming: 0 bases; J trimming: 3 bases; junction bases outside the gene matches: 4. CDR1 and CDR2 (germline): SGDLS, YYNGEE.

This chain uses TRBV2 with TRBJ1-4; the D is unclear. The CDR3 extends over 13 amino acids. Looked up from germline, CDR1 is SNHLY and CDR2 is FYNNEI. The V and J ends lost 3 bases and 5 bases respectively, with 7 bases between them. In DNA form, the CDR3 reads TGTGCCAGCAGTGACAGACTAAATGAAAAACTGTTTTTT. This encodes CASSDRLNEKLFF.

A word on this clone: The sample contains more than one DNA sequence encoding this CDR3. The chain links TRBV7-9 to TRBJ2-3; the D is unclear. The germline V and J ends were trimmed by 5 bases and 0 bases, with 3 bases remaining between them. Germline V lookup: CDR1 SEHNR, CDR2 FQNEAQ (reference sequence). The CDR3 sequence is 12 residues long. The CDR3 protein is CASSRSTDTQYF. The CDR3 bases are TGTGCCAGCAGCAGGAGCACAGATACGCAGTATTTT.

The V call is TRBV19, the J call TRBJ2-1; 13 nucleotides agree with TRBD2. V shed 1 base and J 7 bases; nucleotides not matched to a gene: 4. Germline V gene data show CDR1 as LNHDA and CDR2 as SQIVND (reference sequence). This CDR3 comprises 16 residues. CDR3 residues: CASSIGLAGGSNEQFF. Here the CDR3 DNA reads TGTGCCAGTAGTATAGGACTAGCGGGAGGTTCGAATGAGCAGTTCTTC.

The chain has TRBV7-2 and TRBJ1-2; 9 bases match TRBD1. CDR3 size: 17 residues. Germline V gives CDR1 SGHTA, CDR2 FQGNSA. J gave up 3 bases and V 2 bases, and 10 bases lay outside the gene matches. The CDR3 nucleotides read TGTGCCAGCAGCTTAAAGAGGCCGTGGACAGGGGACTATGGCTACACCTTC. It yields the protein CASSLKRPWTGDYGYTF.

CDR3 sequence: CASSLPTGQGAGVDTEAFF. The CDR3 DNA is TGTGCCAGCAGCTTACCCACCGGACAGGGGGCTGGGGTCGACACTGAAGCTTTCTTT. This chain connects TRBV7-7 to TRBJ1-1, with 11 positions matching TRBD1. The V and J ends lost 2 bases and 3 bases, in that order; junction bases with no gene match: 14. The CDR3 spans 19 residues. Germline values: CDR1 SSHAT, CDR2 FNYEAQ (reference sequence).

A word on this clone: A far larger clone differs by one base, so this is likely a read error. The chain recombines TRBV7-2 with TRBJ2-7; maybe TRBD1 (5 bases). The CDR3 has 15 amino acids. Trimming took off 5 bases at V and 3 bases at J, with 17 bases between the two ends. The germline V gene has CDR1 SGHTA and CDR2 FQGNSA. DNA of the CDR3: TGTGCCAGCAGCCAAGACCTAGACAGCCTCTACGAGCAGTACTTC. Translating it yields CASSQDLDSLYEQYF.

The gene calls are TRBV30 and TRBJ1-5; possible D gene TRBD1, 5 bases. The CDR3 is 12 residues long. Trimming shortened V by 2 bases and J by 4 bases, and 6 bases separated the two germline ends. The germline gives CDR1 GTSNPN, CDR2 SVGIG (reference sequence). CDR3 DNA sequence: TGTGCCTGGAGTCGGGGGAATCAGCCCCAGCATTTT. This sequence encodes CAWSRGNQPQHF.

The V call is TRBV2, the J call TRBJ1-1; TRBD1 is a possible D gene (5 bases). V lost 0 bases and J 5 bases, leaving 7 bases between the germline ends. The germline CDR1 and CDR2 sequences are SNHLY and FYNNEI. The CDR3 runs 13 residues. In DNA, the CDR3 is TGTGCCAGCAGTGAAGCGGGGGGGACTGAAGCTTTCTTT. It translates to CASSEAGGTEAFF.

V gene TRBV29-1 combines with J gene TRBJ1-1, with no clear D. Germline V gene lookup returns CDR1 SQVTM and CDR2 ANQGSEA. Between the trimmed V and J ends, which lost 4 bases and 7 bases, there was a span of 10 bases. CDR3 size: 11 residues. CDR3 sequence reads: CSVARSDEAFF. CDR3 DNA: TGCAGCGTTGCCCGGTCCGATGAAGCTTTCTTT.

The chain couples TRBV4-1 to TRBJ1-1; 8 bases align to TRBD1. The J segment lost 5 bases and the V segment lost 0 bases, leaving 8 bases of the junction unmatched. CDR1 MGHRA and CDR2 YSYEKL come from the germline V gene. The CDR3 has 16 residues. CDR3 sequence: CASSQERQGAPTEAFF. CDR3 sequence (DNA): TGCGCCAGCAGCCAAGAACGTCAGGGGGCGCCGACTGAAGCTTTCTTT.

This clone occurred once. CDR3 sequence (DNA): TGTGCCAGCAGCTACGACAGTGCGATAGGAAACACCATATATTTT. It encodes CASSYDSAIGNTIYF. The chain couples TRBV7-2 to TRBJ1-3; D possibly corresponds to TRBD1 (5 bases). The germline gives CDR1 SGHTA, CDR2 FQGNSA. The CDR3 is 15 amino acids. Trimming removed 4 bases at V and 4 bases at J, with 14 bases between.

This sequence joins TRBV9 and TRBJ2-4; D might be TRBD1 (5 bases). CDR3 length: 14 residues. The ends were cut back, 5 bases at V and 6 bases at J, with 15 bases in the middle. Germline CDR1 reads SGDLS; CDR2 reads YYNGEE. The CDR3 nucleotides read TGTGCCAGCAGTCCCACAGTAGGGGCAAACATTCAGTACTTC. The encoded protein is CASSPTVGANIQYF.

This clone is a singleton in its sample. The V gene is TRBV27, the J gene TRBJ2-2; 7 bases are a match to TRBD2. Germline V gives CDR1 MNHEY, CDR2 SMNVEV (reference sequence). V trimming: 0 bases; J trimming: 7 bases; junction bases outside the gene matches: 11. CDR3 length equals 17 residues. Here the CDR3 DNA reads TGTGCCAGCAGTTTATCGAGTGGCGGGAGAAAGGTCGGGGAGCTGTTTTTT. Encoded protein: CASSLSSGGRKVGELFF.

The chain is built from TRBV9 and TRBJ2-5, with D unresolved. The CDR3 is made up of 15 amino acids. Germline V lookup: CDR1 SGDLS, CDR2 YYNGEE. V gave up 1 base and J gave up 5 bases, with 15 bases separating them. Written as DNA, the CDR3 is TGTGCCAGCAGCGTAAGTACAGACGGCTGGGAGACCCAGTACTTC. Its translation: CASSVSTDGWETQYF.

The sample holds one count of this clone. The chain employs TRBV28 and TRBJ2-5; TRBD2 matches at 7 bases. After removal of 4 bases from V and 4 bases from J, the junction contained 6 bases not matched to a gene. Germline-derived CDR1 and CDR2 are MDHEN and SYDVKM. The CDR3 sequence is 14 residues long. CDR3 sequence reads: CASSSREERETQYF. CDR3 bases: TGTGCCAGCAGTTCTCGGGAGGAGCGAGAGACCCAGTACTTC.

The genes are TRBV19 and TRBJ2-6; D could derive from TRBD1 or TRBD2 (6 bases each). V lost 6 bases, J lost 5 bases, and 14 bases lay in between. The CDR3 totals 15 residues. Germline V gene data show CDR1 as LNHDA and CDR2 as SQIVND (reference sequence). Written as DNA, the CDR3 is TGTGCCAGTAGCCCAGACGGGGGCTGGGCCAACGTCCTGACTTTC. Encoded protein: CASSPDGGWANVLTF.

The chain links TRBV10-3 to TRBJ2-2; 8 nucleotides line up with TRBD1. After removal of 5 bases from V and 6 bases from J, the junction contained 5 bases not matched to a gene. This CDR3 comprises 14 residues. The germline V gene has CDR1 ENHRY and CDR2 SYGVKD. The CDR3: CAISIDRGPGELFF. CDR3 nucleotides: TGTGCCATCAGTATAGACAGGGGCCCCGGGGAGCTGTTTTTT.

The chain carries TRBV5-6 and TRBJ1-1, with a weak D call TRBD1 (5 bases). The germline V gene has CDR1 SGHDT and CDR2 YYEEEE. The CDR3 loop spans 14 amino acids. Trimming pared 4 bases from V and 4 bases from J, leaving 14 bases between. The CDR3 DNA sequence: TGTGCCAGCAGCCTAACGTTCGGGGGCACTGAAGCTTTCTTT. Its protein product is CASSLTFGGTEAFF.